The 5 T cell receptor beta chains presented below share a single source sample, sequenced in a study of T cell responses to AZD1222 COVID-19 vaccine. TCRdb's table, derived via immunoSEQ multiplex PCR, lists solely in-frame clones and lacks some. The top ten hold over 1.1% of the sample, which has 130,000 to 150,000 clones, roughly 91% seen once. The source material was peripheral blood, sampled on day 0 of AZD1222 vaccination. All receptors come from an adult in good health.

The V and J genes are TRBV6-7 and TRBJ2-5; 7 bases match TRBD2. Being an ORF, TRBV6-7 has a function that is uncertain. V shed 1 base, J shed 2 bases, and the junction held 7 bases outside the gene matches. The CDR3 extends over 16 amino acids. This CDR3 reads CASSYWASGNQETQYF. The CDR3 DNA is TGTGCCAGCAGTTACTGGGCTAGCGGAAATCAAGAGACCCAGTACTTC.

CDR3 region: CASSNTGYIGYTF. In nucleotides, the CDR3 is TGTGCCAGTAGCAACACAGGGTATATTGGCTACACCTTC. V usage is TRBV19 and J usage is TRBJ1-2; TRBD1 is a possible D gene (6 bases). This CDR3 spans 13 amino acids. Germline CDR1 reads LNHDA; CDR2 reads SQIVND (reference sequence). The V end lost 6 bases, the J end lost 7 bases, and 15 bases lay between the germline ends.

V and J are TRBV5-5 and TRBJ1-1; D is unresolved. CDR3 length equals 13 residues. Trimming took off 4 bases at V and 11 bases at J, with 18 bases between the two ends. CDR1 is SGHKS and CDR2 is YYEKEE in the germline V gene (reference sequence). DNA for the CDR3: TGTGCCAGCAGCCCGTGGTTAAGGCTGGATGCTTTCTTT. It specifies CASSPWLRLDAFF.

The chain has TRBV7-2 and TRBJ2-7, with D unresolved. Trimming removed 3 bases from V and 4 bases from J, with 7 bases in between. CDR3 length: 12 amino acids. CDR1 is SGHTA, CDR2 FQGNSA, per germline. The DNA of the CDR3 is TGTGCCAGCAGCTTGTTGGGGTACGAGCAGTACTTC. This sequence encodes CASSLLGYEQYF.

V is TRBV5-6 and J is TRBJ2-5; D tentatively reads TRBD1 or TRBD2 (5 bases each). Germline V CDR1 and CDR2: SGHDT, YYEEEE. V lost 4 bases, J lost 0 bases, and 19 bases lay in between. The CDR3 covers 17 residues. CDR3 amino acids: CASSPSRGRQNQETQYF. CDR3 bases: TGTGCCAGCAGCCCCTCTAGAGGGCGACAGAACCAAGAGACCCAGTACTTC.